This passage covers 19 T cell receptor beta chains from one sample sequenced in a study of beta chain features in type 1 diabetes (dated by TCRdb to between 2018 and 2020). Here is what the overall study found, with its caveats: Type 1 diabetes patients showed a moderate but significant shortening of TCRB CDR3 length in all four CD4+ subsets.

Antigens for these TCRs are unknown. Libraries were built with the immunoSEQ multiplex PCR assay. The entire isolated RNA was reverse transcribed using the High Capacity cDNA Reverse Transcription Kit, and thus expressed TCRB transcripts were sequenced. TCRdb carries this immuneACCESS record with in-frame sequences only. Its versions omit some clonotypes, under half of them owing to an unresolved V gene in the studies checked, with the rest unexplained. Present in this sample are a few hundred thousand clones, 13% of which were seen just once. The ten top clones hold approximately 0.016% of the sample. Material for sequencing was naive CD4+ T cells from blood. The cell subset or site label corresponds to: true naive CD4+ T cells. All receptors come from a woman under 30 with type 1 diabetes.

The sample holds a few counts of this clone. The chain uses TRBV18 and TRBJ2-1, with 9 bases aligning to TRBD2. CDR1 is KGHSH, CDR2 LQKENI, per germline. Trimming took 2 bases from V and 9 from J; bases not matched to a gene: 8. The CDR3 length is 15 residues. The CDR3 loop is CASSPLAGEMAEQFF. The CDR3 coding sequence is TGTGCCAGCTCACCATTAGCGGGAGAGATGGCTGAGCAGTTCTTC. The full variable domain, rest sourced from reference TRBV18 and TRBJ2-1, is NAGVMQNPRHLVRRRGQEARLRCSPMKGHSHVYWYRQLPEEGLKFMVYLQKENIIDESGMPKERFSAEFPKEGPSILRIQQVVRGDSAAYFCASSPLAGEMAEQFFGPGTRLTVL.

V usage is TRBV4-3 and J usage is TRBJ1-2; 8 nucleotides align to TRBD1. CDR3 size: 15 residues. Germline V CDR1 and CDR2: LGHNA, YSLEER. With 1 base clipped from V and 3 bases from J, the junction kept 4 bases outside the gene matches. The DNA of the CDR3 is TGCGCCAGCAGCCAAGCGGACAGGGATGACTATGGCTACACCTTC. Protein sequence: CASSQADRDDYGYTF.

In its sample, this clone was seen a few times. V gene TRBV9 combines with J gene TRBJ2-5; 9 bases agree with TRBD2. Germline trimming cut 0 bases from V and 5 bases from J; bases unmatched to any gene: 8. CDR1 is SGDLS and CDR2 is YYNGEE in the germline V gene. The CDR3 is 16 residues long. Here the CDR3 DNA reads TGTGCCAGCAGCGTAGCCGCGGGAGGGCCGGGTGAGACCCAGTACTTC. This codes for CASSVAAGGPGETQYF.

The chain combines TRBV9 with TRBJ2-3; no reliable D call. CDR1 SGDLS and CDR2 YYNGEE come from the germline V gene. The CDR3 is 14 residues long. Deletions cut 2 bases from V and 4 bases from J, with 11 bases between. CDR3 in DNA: TGTGCCAGCAGCGTTCATCAGGTGGCAGATACGCAGTATTTT. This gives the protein CASSVHQVADTQYF.

CDR3 nucleotide sequence: TGTGCCAGCAGGACGACAGGGGTGGCCTATGGCTACACCTTC. Translated, it gives CASRTTGVAYGYTF. The V and J genes are TRBV28 and TRBJ1-2; 8 bases line up with TRBD1. The CDR3 length is 14 residues. Germline CDR1 reads MDHEN; CDR2 reads SYDVKM. Trimming cost V 6 bases and J 4 bases; bases outside gene matches: 7.

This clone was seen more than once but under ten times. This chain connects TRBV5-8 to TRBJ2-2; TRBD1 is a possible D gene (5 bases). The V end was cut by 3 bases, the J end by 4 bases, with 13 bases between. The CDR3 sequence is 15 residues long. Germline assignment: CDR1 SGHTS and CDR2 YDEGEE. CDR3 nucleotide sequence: TGTGCCAGCAGCTACCAGGGTCGAGCCACCGGGGAGCTGTTTTTT. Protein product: CASSYQGRATGELFF.

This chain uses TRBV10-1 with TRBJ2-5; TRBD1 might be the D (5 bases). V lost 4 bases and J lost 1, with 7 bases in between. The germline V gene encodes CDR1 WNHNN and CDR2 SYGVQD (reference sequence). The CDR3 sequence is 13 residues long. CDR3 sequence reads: CASSGQSQETQYF. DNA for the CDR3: TGCGCCAGCAGTGGACAGTCCCAAGAGACCCAGTACTTC.

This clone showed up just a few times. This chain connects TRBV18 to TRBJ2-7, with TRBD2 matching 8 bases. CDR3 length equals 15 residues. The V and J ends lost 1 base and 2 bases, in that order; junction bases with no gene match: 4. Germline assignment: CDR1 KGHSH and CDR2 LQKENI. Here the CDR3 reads CASSPRGLGAYEQYF. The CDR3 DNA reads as TGTGCCAGCTCACCACGGGGACTAGGAGCCTACGAGCAGTACTTC.

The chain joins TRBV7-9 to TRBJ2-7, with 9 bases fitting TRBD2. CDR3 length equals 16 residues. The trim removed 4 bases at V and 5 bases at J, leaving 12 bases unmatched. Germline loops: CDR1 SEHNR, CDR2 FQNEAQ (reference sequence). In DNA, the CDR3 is TGTGCCAGCAGCTCCTTTGGGGTAGCGGGAGTACACGAGCAGTACTTC. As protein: CASSSFGVAGVHEQYF.

The CDR3 loop is CASRNRGPRTEAFF. In DNA form, the CDR3 reads TGTGCCAGCAGAAACAGGGGGCCGAGAACTGAAGCTTTCTTT. V gene TRBV6-6 combines with J gene TRBJ1-1, with TRBD1 matching over 9 bases. Looked up from germline, CDR1 is MNHNY and CDR2 is SVGAGI (reference sequence). J was trimmed by 5 bases and V by 6 bases; bases with no gene match: 7. This CDR3 contains 14 residues.

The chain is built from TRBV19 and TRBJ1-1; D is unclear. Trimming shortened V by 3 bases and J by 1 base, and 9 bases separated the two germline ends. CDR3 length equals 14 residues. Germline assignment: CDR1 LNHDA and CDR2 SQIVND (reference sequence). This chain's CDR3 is CASSILTENTEAFF. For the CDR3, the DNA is TGTGCCAGTAGTATCTTAACAGAGAACACTGAAGCTTTCTTT.

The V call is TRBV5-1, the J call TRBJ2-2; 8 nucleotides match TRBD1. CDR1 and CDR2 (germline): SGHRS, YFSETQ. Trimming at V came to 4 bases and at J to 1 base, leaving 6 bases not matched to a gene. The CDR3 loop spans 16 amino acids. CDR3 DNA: TGCGCCAGCAGCCCAAGGACAGGGCTGAACACCGGGGAGCTGTTTTTT. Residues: CASSPRTGLNTGELFF. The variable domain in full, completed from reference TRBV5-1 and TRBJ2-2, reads KAGVTQTPRYLIKTRGQQVTLSCSPISGHRSVSWYQQTPGQGLQFLFEYFSETQRNKGNFPGRFSGRQFSNSRSEMNVSTLELGDSALYLCASSPRTGLNTGELFFGEGSRLTVL.

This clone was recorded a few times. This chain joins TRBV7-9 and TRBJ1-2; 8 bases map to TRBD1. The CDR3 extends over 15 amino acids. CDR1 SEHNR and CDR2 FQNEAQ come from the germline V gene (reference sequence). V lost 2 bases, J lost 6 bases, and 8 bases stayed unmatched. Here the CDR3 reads CASSLLRTGWDGYTF. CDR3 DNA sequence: TGTGCCAGCAGCTTACTACGGACAGGGTGGGATGGCTACACCTTC.

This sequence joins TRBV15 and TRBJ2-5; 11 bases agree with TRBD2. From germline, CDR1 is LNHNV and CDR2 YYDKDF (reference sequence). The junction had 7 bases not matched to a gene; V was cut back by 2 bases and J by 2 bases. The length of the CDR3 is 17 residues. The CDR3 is CATSRKLAGALQETQYF. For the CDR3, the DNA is TGTGCCACCAGCAGAAAACTAGCGGGAGCTCTGCAAGAGACCCAGTACTTC.

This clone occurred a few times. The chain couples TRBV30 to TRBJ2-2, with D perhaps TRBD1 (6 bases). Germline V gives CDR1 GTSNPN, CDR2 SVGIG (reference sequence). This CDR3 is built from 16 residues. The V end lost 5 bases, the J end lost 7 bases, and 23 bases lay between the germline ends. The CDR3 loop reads CAWARFWQGMSGELFF. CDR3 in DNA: TGTGCCTGGGCCCGTTTCTGGCAGGGGATGAGCGGGGAGCTGTTTTTT.

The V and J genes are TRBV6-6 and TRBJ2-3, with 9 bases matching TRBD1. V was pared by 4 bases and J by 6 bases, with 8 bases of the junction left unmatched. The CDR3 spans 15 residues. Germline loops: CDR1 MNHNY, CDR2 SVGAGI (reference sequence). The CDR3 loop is CASSSGTGWMDTQYF. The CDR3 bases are TGTGCCAGCAGTTCCGGGACAGGGTGGATGGATACGCAGTATTTT.

The CDR3 nucleotides read TGTGCCAGCAGCCCAGGGTTCCCCGGGGAGCTGTTTTTT. It specifies CASSPGFPGELFF. The chain joins TRBV7-2 to TRBJ2-2; TRBD1 might be the D (5 bases). Deletions cut 5 bases from V and 6 bases from J, with 10 bases between. CDR1 and CDR2 (germline): SGHTA, FQGNSA. The CDR3 is 13 residues long.

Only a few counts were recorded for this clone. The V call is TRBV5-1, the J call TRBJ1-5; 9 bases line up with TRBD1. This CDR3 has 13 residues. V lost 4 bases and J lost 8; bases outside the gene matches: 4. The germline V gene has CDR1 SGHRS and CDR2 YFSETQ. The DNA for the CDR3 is TGCGCCAGCAGCCTGGGACAGGGCAAGCCCCAGCATTTT. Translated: CASSLGQGKPQHF. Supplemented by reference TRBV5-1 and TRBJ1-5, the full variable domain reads KAGVTQTPRYLIKTRGQQVTLSCSPISGHRSVSWYQQTPGQGLQFLFEYFSETQRNKGNFPGRFSGRQFSNSRSEMNVSTLELGDSALYLCASSLGQGKPQHFGDGTRLSIL.

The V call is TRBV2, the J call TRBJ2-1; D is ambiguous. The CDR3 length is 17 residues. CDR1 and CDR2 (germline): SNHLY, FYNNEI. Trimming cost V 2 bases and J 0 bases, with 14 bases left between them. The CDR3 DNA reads TGTGCCAGCAGTGAAAGGAGAAGAGAGTCCTCCTACAATGAGCAGTTCTTC. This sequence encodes CASSERRRESSYNEQFF.